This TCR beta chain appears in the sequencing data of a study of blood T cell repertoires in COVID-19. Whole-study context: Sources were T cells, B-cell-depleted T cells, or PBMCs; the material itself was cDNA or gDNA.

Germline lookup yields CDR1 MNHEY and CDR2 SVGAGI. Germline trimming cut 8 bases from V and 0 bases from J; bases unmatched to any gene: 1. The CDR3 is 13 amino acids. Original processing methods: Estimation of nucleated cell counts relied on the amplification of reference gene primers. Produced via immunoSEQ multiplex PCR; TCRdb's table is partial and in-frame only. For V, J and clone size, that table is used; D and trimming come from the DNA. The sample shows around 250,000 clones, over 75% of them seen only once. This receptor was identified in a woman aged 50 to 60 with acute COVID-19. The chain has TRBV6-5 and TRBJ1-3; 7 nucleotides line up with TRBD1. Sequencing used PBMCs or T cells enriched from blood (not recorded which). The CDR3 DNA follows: TGTGCCAGCGGGACAGCCTCTGGAAACACCATATATTTT. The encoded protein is CASGTASGNTIYF.